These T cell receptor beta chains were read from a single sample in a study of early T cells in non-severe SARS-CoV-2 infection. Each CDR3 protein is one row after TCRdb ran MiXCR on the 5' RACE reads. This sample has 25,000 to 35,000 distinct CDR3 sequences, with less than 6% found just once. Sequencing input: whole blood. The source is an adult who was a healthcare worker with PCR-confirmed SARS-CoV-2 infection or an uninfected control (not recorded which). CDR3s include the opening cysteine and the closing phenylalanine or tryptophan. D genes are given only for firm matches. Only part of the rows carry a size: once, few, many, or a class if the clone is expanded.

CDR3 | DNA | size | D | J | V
CASSLRTGQGNIQYF | TGCGCCAGCAGCTTACGGACAGGACAGGGAAACATTCAGTACTTC | many | TRBD1 | TRBJ2-4 | TRBV5-1
CASSIRGQETQYF | TGTGCCAGCAGCATCCGGGGTCAAGAGACCCAGTACTTC | many | - | TRBJ2-5 | TRBV11-2
CASRGDRGSDTQYF | TGTGCCAGCCGAGGGGACAGGGGCTCAGATACGCAGTATTTT | - | TRBD1 | TRBJ2-3 | TRBV2
CAISEFNTGELFF | TGTGCCATCAGTGAGTTTAACACCGGGGAGCTGTTTTTT | many | - | TRBJ2-2 | TRBV10-3
CASSSRPTGSYNEQFF | TGTGCCAGTAGTTCCCGCCCCACGGGCTCCTACAATGAGCAGTTCTTC | many | - | TRBJ2-1 | TRBV19
CAWSEGIGTEAFF | TGTGCCTGGAGTGAGGGGATAGGGACTGAAGCTTTCTTT | many | - | TRBJ1-1 | TRBV30
CASSWGSTGKLFF | TGCGCCAGCAGTTGGGGATCGACCGGGAAGCTGTTTTTT | - | - | TRBJ2-2 | TRBV5-1
CASSPPMKPPLHF | TGTGCCAGCAGCCCACCGATGAAGCCCCCCCTCCACTTT | many | - | TRBJ1-6 | TRBV9
CASSGFPTDTQYF | TGTGCCAGCAGTGGGTTCCCCACAGATACGCAGTATTTT | many | - | TRBJ2-3 | TRBV2
CSAGQGGSEAFF | TGCAGTGCTGGACAGGGAGGCTCCGAAGCTTTCTTT | - | TRBD1 | TRBJ1-1 | TRBV20-1
CASSQERDTYNEQFF | TGCGCCAGCAGCCAAGAACGGGACACCTACAATGAGCAGTTCTTC | many | - | TRBJ2-1 | TRBV4-3
CSARDRVKGADTQYF | TGCAGTGCTAGAGATAGGGTGAAAGGAGCAGATACGCAGTATTTT | many | - | TRBJ2-3 | TRBV20-1
CVSRLSGQGRSYEQYF | TGTGTCAGCCGTCTTTCCGGACAAGGACGCTCCTACGAGCAGTACTTC | few | - | TRBJ2-7 | TRBV2
CASSLGTPTSGYTF | TGTGCCAGCAGCTTAGGGACACCCACGAGCGGCTACACCTTC | many | - | TRBJ1-2 | TRBV13
CSASPSTGRGETQYF | TGCAGTGCTAGTCCCTCCACAGGGAGAGGAGAGACCCAGTACTTC | many | - | TRBJ2-5 | TRBV20-1
CASSEAPETGELFF | TGTGCCAGCAGTGAAGCCCCCGAGACCGGGGAGCTGTTTTTT | many | - | TRBJ2-2 | TRBV2
CASSQGRRMEQFF | TGCGCCAGCAGCCAAGGTCGGCGGATGGAGCAGTTCTTC | few | - | TRBJ2-1 | TRBV4-3
CASIRGTSGNTIYF | TGTGCCAGCATACGAGGAACCTCTGGAAACACCATATATTTT | many | - | TRBJ1-3 | TRBV6-2/TRBV6-3
CASSNFYGTGELFF | TGTGCCAGCAGTAACTTTTATGGCACCGGGGAGCTGTTTTTT | - | - | TRBJ2-2 | TRBV7-2
CASSLMRGGRNEQFF | TGTGCCAGCAGCTTAATGCGGGGGGGCCGCAATGAGCAGTTCTTC | - | TRBD2 | TRBJ2-1 | TRBV7-2
CSARRSSRGRGDEQFF | TGCAGTGCTAGGAGGTCCAGTCGGGGGCGCGGAGATGAGCAGTTCTTC | many | - | TRBJ2-1 | TRBV20-1
CASTLGASGGDTGELFF | TGTGCCAGCACTCTGGGAGCTAGCGGGGGGGACACCGGGGAGCTGTTTTTT | - | TRBD2 | TRBJ2-2 | TRBV7-6
CASSLGPESSYNSPLHF | TGTGCCAGCAGTTTAGGTCCAGAGAGCTCCTATAATTCACCCCTCCACTTT | many | - | TRBJ1-6 | TRBV12-3/TRBV12-4
CASSRSGASSSYEQYF | TGTGCCAGCAGCCGAAGCGGGGCTTCGAGCTCCTACGAGCAGTACTTC | many | TRBD2 | TRBJ2-7 | TRBV5-4
CASMPPGRIWNTEAFF | TGTGCCAGCATGCCGCCGGGGCGCATTTGGAACACTGAAGCTTTCTTT | many | - | TRBJ1-1 | TRBV25-1
CASSFGTGNNQPQHF | TGTGCCAGCAGCTTTGGGACAGGGAACAATCAGCCCCAGCATTTT | many | TRBD1 | TRBJ1-5 | TRBV7-2
CSARDPLATERGYTF | TGCAGTGCTAGAGACCCACTCGCTACCGAGAGGGGCTACACCTTC | many | - | TRBJ1-2 | TRBV20-1
CASSHASGGQETQYF | TGCGCCAGCAGCCACGCTAGCGGGGGACAAGAGACCCAGTACTTC | many | TRBD2 | TRBJ2-5 | TRBV4-1
CASSLAAGELPGELFF | TGTGCCAGCAGTTTAGCGGCAGGGGAACTTCCCGGGGAGCTGTTTTTT | many | - | TRBJ2-2 | TRBV12-3/TRBV12-4
CSAKRGEDTGELFF | TGCAGTGCTAAACGAGGGGAGGACACCGGGGAGCTGTTTTTT | many | - | TRBJ2-2 | TRBV20-1
CASSIRSRNHEKLFF | TGTGCCAGCAGCATCCGTTCCAGAAATCATGAAAAACTGTTTTTT | many | - | TRBJ1-4 | TRBV5-5
CAISPSTGGPNYGYTF | TGTGCCATCAGTCCTTCTACAGGGGGGCCTAACTATGGCTACACCTTC | many | TRBD1 | TRBJ1-2 | TRBV10-3
CASSLESSYILEAFF | TGCGCCAGCAGCTTGGAATCCAGCTATATCCTTGAAGCTTTCTTT | few | - | TRBJ1-1 | TRBV5-1
CASSRDRGPVTGELFF | TGCGCCAGCAGTCGCGACAGGGGGCCGGTCACCGGGGAGCTGTTTTTT | many | TRBD1 | TRBJ2-2 | TRBV23-1
CASSQGRRSSYEQYF | TGTGCCAGCAGCCAAGGGAGGCGAAGCTCCTACGAGCAGTACTTC | many | - | TRBJ2-7 | TRBV3-1
CASSLEGQDFDTQYF | TGTGCCAGCAGCTTAGAGGGACAGGATTTTGATACGCAGTATTTT | - | TRBD1 | TRBJ2-3 | TRBV11-2
CASSLGGSTEAFF | TGTGCCAGCAGCTTAGGGGGGAGCACTGAAGCTTTCTTT | - | - | TRBJ1-1 | TRBV7-3
CASSLEIGVVVNEQFF | TGTGCCAGCAGCTTAGAGATAGGGGTCGTGGTTAATGAGCAGTTCTTC | many | - | TRBJ2-1 | TRBV7-9
CASSLQGAVNYGYTF | TGTGCCAGCAGCTTGCAGGGGGCGGTGAACTATGGCTACACCTTC | many | TRBD1 | TRBJ1-2 | TRBV7-2
CASSLVRSTGANVLTF | TGTGCCAGCAGCTTGGTCAGGTCCACTGGGGCCAACGTCCTGACTTTC | many | - | TRBJ2-6 | TRBV5-4
CSVGGAGWTDTQYF | TGCAGCGTTGGGGGGGCAGGGTGGACAGATACGCAGTATTTT | many | - | TRBJ2-3 | TRBV29-1
CASSRQAPPNQPQHF | TGTGCCAGCAGTCGCCAGGCCCCACCTAATCAGCCCCAGCATTTT | - | - | TRBJ1-5 | TRBV6-6
CSARDARGGGFTDTQYF | TGCAGTGCTAGAGATGCTCGTGGCGGGGGGTTCACAGATACGCAGTATTTT | many | TRBD2 | TRBJ2-3 | TRBV20-1
CASSDPGQTLLGANVLTF | TGTGCCAGCAGCGACCCGGGACAGACTCTCCTAGGGGCCAACGTCCTGACTTTC | many | TRBD1 | TRBJ2-6 | TRBV4-2
CASGNPNYGYTF | TGTGCCAGCGGTAATCCTAACTATGGCTACACCTTC | many | - | TRBJ1-2 | TRBV7-8
CASSYGPSSGANVLTF | TGTGCCAGCAGTTATGGACCGAGCTCTGGGGCCAACGTCCTGACTTTC | - | - | TRBJ2-6 | TRBV28
CASSSLDRGIAGGREQYF | TGTGCCAGCAGCTCCCTGGACAGGGGGATAGCGGGGGGACGCGAGCAGTACTTC | - | - | TRBJ2-7 | TRBV13
CASSTTRRTDTQYF | TGTGCCAGCAGTACGACAAGACGCACAGATACGCAGTATTTT | - | - | TRBJ2-3 | TRBV5-4
CASSPGQGANEQFF | TGCGCCAGCAGCCCAGGACAGGGGGCTAATGAGCAGTTCTTC | - | TRBD1 | TRBJ2-1 | TRBV5-1
CASSVDWGDEQFF | TGTGCCAGCAGCGTAGATTGGGGCGATGAGCAGTTCTTC | - | - | TRBJ2-1 | TRBV9
CASSLWRSSNQPQHF | TGTGCCAGCAGTTTATGGAGGAGTAGCAATCAGCCCCAGCATTTT | many | - | TRBJ1-5 | TRBV28
CASSEYRHLGEQYF | TGTGCCAGCAGCGAATACCGACACCTCGGCGAGCAGTACTTC | many | - | TRBJ2-7 | TRBV7-2
CASSPGQLKGYGYTF | TGTGCCAGCAGTCCGGGACAGCTTAAAGGTTATGGCTACACCTTC | many | TRBD1 | TRBJ1-2 | TRBV27
CASSIPRYGYTF | TGTGCCAGTAGTATTCCGCGCTATGGCTACACCTTC | many | - | TRBJ1-2 | TRBV19
CASSLARPSQGSNYGYTF | TGTGCCAGCAGCTTAGCGCGGCCGTCTCAGGGGTCGAACTATGGCTACACCTTC | - | - | TRBJ1-2 | TRBV7-2
CASSAERGSGTDTQYF | TGTGCCAGCAGTGCCGAGCGGGGGAGTGGCACAGATACGCAGTATTTT | many | TRBD2 | TRBJ2-3 | TRBV6-4
CSVVSGADTEAFF | TGCAGCGTTGTTAGTGGGGCAGACACTGAAGCTTTCTTT | many | - | TRBJ1-1 | TRBV29-1
CASSLIPADTQYF | TGTGCCAGCAGCTTAATTCCTGCAGATACGCAGTATTTT | - | - | TRBJ2-3 | TRBV7-3
CSARRTGTGPYEQYF | TGCAGTGCTAGACGGACCGGGACAGGGCCCTACGAGCAGTACTTC | many | TRBD1 | TRBJ2-7 | TRBV20-1
CASSDSSNYGYTF | TGCGCCAGCAGCGACAGTTCTAACTATGGCTACACCTTC | many | - | TRBJ1-2 | TRBV5-1